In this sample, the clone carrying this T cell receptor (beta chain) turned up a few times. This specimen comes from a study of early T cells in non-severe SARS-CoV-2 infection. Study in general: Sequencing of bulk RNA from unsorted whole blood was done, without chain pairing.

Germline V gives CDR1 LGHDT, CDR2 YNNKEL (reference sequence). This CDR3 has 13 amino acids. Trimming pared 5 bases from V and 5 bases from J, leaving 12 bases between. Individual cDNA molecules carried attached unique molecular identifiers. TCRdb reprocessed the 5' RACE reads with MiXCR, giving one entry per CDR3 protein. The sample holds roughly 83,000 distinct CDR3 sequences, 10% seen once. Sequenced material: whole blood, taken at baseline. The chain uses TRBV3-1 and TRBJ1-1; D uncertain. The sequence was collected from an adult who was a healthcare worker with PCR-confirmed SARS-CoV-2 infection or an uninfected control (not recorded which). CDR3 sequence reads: CASSGGPLTEAFF. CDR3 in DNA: TGTGCCAGCAGCGGCGGGCCCCTTACTGAAGCTTTCTTT.